This TCR beta chain was obtained from a study of T cells in localized non-small cell lung cancer. Per germline, CDR1 MNHNS and CDR2 SASEGT. V was clipped by 4 bases and J by 4 bases; unmatched bases: 0. The CDR3 runs 14 residues. Some clones are missing from TCRdb's copy, which holds only in-frame ones; the method was immunoSEQ multiplex PCR. Of 90,000 to 95,000 clones in the sample, approximately 91% were seen once. Overall study findings and caveats: There was higher T cell clonality in uninvolved adjacent lung than in tumor, and it was highest there. Heterogeneity is still possible, as just one tumor region was sequenced. In adjacent lung appeared a median approximately 57 of the top 100 tumor clones.

A remark on this clone: As yet, its antigen is unknown.

The TCR comes from a woman aged 40-70 years with stage II squamous cell lung carcinoma. The rearrangement links TRBV6-1 to TRBJ2-7; the match to TRBD2 covers 14 bases. This specimen consisted of PBMCs, obtained before any cancer treatment. The CDR3 DNA reads TGTGCCAGCAGTGGACTAGCGGGAGGGTACGAGCAGTACTTC. This encodes CASSGLAGGYEQYF.